Listed below are T cell receptor beta chains from one sample, sequenced in a study of blood T cell repertoires in COVID-19. Sequencing used immunoSEQ multiplex PCR; TCRdb keeps in-frame clones, though not all of them. The top ten clones hold about 3.2% of a sample with fewer than 350,000 clones, around 81% of them seen once. Sequences were obtained from peripheral blood. The source of these receptors is a woman aged 55-69 years with active or convalescent COVID-19. Each CDR3 is given with its conserved first and last residue. A D gene is named only where the DNA matches it firmly. Only part of the rows carry a size: once, few, many, or a class if the clone is expanded.

V gene,clone size,D gene,CDR3 length,J gene,CDR3 protein,CDR3 DNA
TRBV7-9,-,-,16,TRBJ1-2,CASSLGLTGPHYGYTF,TGTGCCAGCAGCTTAGGATTAACAGGGCCCCACTATGGCTACACCTTC
TRBV6-2/TRBV6-3,-,TRBD1,15,TRBJ2-1,CASSNRDRGINEQFF,TGTGCCAGCAGTAACCGGGACAGGGGCATCAATGAGCAGTTCTTC
TRBV12-3/TRBV12-4,few,-,13,TRBJ1-2,CASSQAPNYGYTF,TGTGCCAGCAGCCAGGCTCCTAACTATGGCTACACCTTC
TRBV13,-,TRBD1,14,TRBJ1-2,CASRLTGTGDGYTF,TGTGCCAGCAGGTTGACAGGGACGGGCGATGGCTACACCTTC
TRBV19,-,TRBD1,17,TRBJ1-3,CASLPGQGAIPGNTIYF,TGTGCCAGCCTCCCTGGGCAGGGGGCGATTCCCGGAAACACCATATATTTT
TRBV18,-,TRBD1,15,TRBJ2-3,CASSPPGTGPDTQYF,TGTGCCAGCTCACCACCCGGGACAGGGCCAGATACGCAGTATTTT
TRBV7-9,-,TRBD1,13,TRBJ2-1,CASSSDREDEQFF,TGTGCCAGCAGCTCGGACAGGGAGGATGAGCAGTTCTTC
TRBV5-1,-,TRBD1,15,TRBJ1-2,CASSQRTGREIGYTF,TGCGCCAGCAGCCAAAGGACAGGGAGGGAAATTGGCTACACCTTC
TRBV5-1,-,-,12,TRBJ2-1,CASSSDFIEQFF,TGCGCCAGCAGCTCGGACTTTATCGAGCAGTTCTTC
TRBV6-7,-,-,14,TRBJ1-1,CASSQGHGGTEAFF,TGTGCCAGCAGTCAGGGGCATGGGGGCACTGAAGCTTTCTTT
TRBV12-3/TRBV12-4,-,-,13,TRBJ1-1,CASRYRSADEAFF,TGTGCCAGCAGGTACAGGTCGGCAGATGAAGCTTTCTTT
TRBV5-6,-,-,15,TRBJ1-3,CASSLVGARGNTIYF,TGTGCCAGCAGCTTGGTGGGGGCGCGTGGAAACACCATATATTTT
TRBV10-1,once,TRBD1,17,TRBJ2-1,CASSESIRDRGRNEQFF,TGCGCCAGCAGTGAGTCGATCCGGGACAGGGGGCGAAATGAGCAGTTCTTC
TRBV28,-,TRBD2,15,TRBJ2-5,CASRTPSGGTETQYF,TGTGCCAGCAGGACCCCTAGCGGGGGGACGGAGACCCAGTACTTC
TRBV6-5,-,-,13,TRBJ2-1,CASSGGFYNEQFF,TGTGCCAGCTCGGGGGGCTTCTACAATGAGCAGTTCTTC
TRBV4-2,-,-,14,TRBJ2-3,CASSQGVSPDTQYF,TGTGCCAGCAGCCAAGGGGTTAGCCCAGATACGCAGTATTTT
TRBV24-1,-,-,14,TRBJ1-5,CATSPKGVGQPQHF,TGTGCCACCAGCCCAAAGGGGGTGGGTCAGCCCCAGCATTTT
TRBV5-1,many,-,14,TRBJ1-4,CASSLQGFNEKLFF,TGCGCCAGCAGCCTACAGGGCTTTAATGAAAAACTGTTTTTT
TRBV29-1,-,TRBD1,12,TRBJ2-5,CSVRDSQETQYF,TGCAGCGTCCGGGACAGCCAAGAGACCCAGTACTTC
TRBV5-8,-,-,16,TRBJ1-3,CASSPVGAGSGNTIYF,TGTGCCAGCAGCCCCGTGGGGGCAGGTTCTGGAAACACCATATATTTT
TRBV14,-,-,16,TRBJ2-7,CASSQPGLLSSYEQYF,TGTGCCAGCAGCCAGCCGGGACTCCTTAGCTCCTACGAGCAGTACTTC
TRBV12-5,once,TRBD2,17,TRBJ2-5,CASGPIPSGAIQETQYF,TGTGCTAGTGGGCCCATCCCTAGCGGGGCTATCCAAGAGACCCAGTACTTC
TRBV19,-,-,15,TRBJ1-1,CASKWKGRGGTEAFF,TGTGCCAGTAAGTGGAAGGGGCGAGGTGGCACTGAAGCTTTCTTT
TRBV19,-,-,14,TRBJ1-1,CASSPREGNTEAFF,TGTGCCAGTAGTCCACGAGAGGGGAACACTGAAGCTTTCTTT
TRBV5-4,once,-,14,TRBJ2-7,CASSLGREVGEQYF,TGTGCCAGCAGCTTGGGCAGGGAGGTGGGCGAGCAGTACTTC
TRBV7-3,-,-,15,TRBJ2-5,CASSFQGGGMETQYF,TGTGCCAGCAGCTTCCAGGGGGGTGGTATGGAGACCCAGTACTTC
TRBV18,-,-,14,TRBJ2-1,CASSPETGRNEQFF,TGTGCCAGCTCACCAGAGACAGGGAGGAATGAGCAGTTCTTC
TRBV2,-,-,14,TRBJ1-2,CASSGQFPNYGYTF,TGTGCCAGCAGCGGACAGTTTCCTAACTATGGCTACACCTTC
TRBV10-2,-,TRBD1,14,TRBJ1-5,CASRAAGGSQPQHF,TGCGCCAGCAGAGCGGCAGGGGGCTCTCAGCCCCAGCATTTT
TRBV5-1,-,TRBD2,15,TRBJ2-3,CASSGGGASTDTQYF,TGCGCCAGCAGCGGCGGGGGGGCGAGCACAGATACGCAGTATTTT
TRBV11-2,-,TRBD1,15,TRBJ2-3,CASSHVTGGRDTQYF,TGTGCCAGCAGTCACGTCACAGGGGGCCGTGATACGCAGTATTTT
TRBV28,-,TRBD1,16,TRBJ2-2,CASSKTGGRSTGELFF,TGTGCCAGCAGTAAGACAGGGGGCAGGAGCACCGGGGAGCTGTTTTTT
TRBV5-1,-,TRBD1,15,TRBJ2-1,CASSPGTGGGQWQFF,TGCGCCAGCAGCCCTGGGACAGGGGGAGGTCAGTGGCAGTTCTTC
TRBV7-2,-,TRBD2,19,TRBJ2-3,CASSLRPRTSGGMGDTQYF,TGTGCCAGCAGCTTAAGGCCGCGGACTAGCGGGGGCATGGGAGATACGCAGTATTTT
TRBV19,few,TRBD1,14,TRBJ2-2,CATRGTGVTGELFF,TGTGCCACCAGAGGGACAGGGGTCACCGGGGAGCTGTTTTTT
TRBV7-6,-,TRBD2,18,TRBJ2-3,CASSLGLARGVPPDTQYF,TGTGCCAGCAGCTTAGGGCTTGCGCGGGGGGTCCCCCCGGATACGCAGTATTTT
TRBV10-2,-,TRBD1,16,TRBJ2-7,CASSDPGQGASYEQYF,TGCGCCAGCAGTGACCCCGGACAGGGTGCCTCCTACGAGCAGTACTTC
TRBV7-9,-,TRBD2,15,TRBJ2-7,CASSLGEGLAYEQYF,TGTGCCAGCAGCTTAGGGGAGGGGTTAGCCTACGAGCAGTACTTC
TRBV24-1,-,TRBD2,13,TRBJ2-5,CATSDGGRETQYF,TGTGCCACCAGTGACGGGGGGAGGGAGACCCAGTACTTC
TRBV20-1,-,TRBD2,16,TRBJ2-5,CSASPTGPSGAETQYF,TGCAGTGCTAGTCCTACTGGGCCTAGCGGGGCAGAGACCCAGTACTTC